This T cell receptor beta chain was identified in a study of Ad26.COV2.S vaccination and SARS-CoV-2 variants. Study-level background: Intramuscular Ad26.COV2.S at 5x10^10 or 1x10^11 viral particles.

Only in-frame clones appear in the TCRdb table, and some are missing; sequencing was by immunoSEQ multiplex PCR. The sample carries 430,000 or so clones, 90% recorded once. Treatment in this sample: around 19 received Ad26.COV2.S at low or high dose, single or two shots; 5 received placebo; per-sample allocation not given. Material that was analyzed had been drawn on day 63 after the first vaccine or placebo injection. The study used a vaccine consisting of an Ad26 vector that expressed Wuhan-strain SARS-CoV-2 spike. Overall study findings and caveats: The TCR breadth and depth analyses may have understated or missed part of the total T cell responses.

Comments on this clone: Antigen specificity is unknown.

The source is a person between 18 and 60 years old who received the Ad26.COV2.S COVID-19 vaccine or a placebo. Sequences were derived from peripheral blood, sampled in a trial of Ad26.COV2.S vaccine versus placebo.

CDR3 nucleotides: TGTGCCAGCAGTGAGAGCGACAGCCCCTACGAGCAGTACTTC. Translation gives CASSESDSPYEQYF. This rearrangement joins TRBV25-1 to TRBJ2-7; D possibly corresponds to TRBD1 (5 bases). This CDR3 has 14 residues. Trimming removed 3 bases from V and 2 bases from J, with 11 bases in between. Germline CDR1 and CDR2: MGHDK and SYGVNS.